Below are 13 T cell receptor beta chains sequenced from a single sample in a study of blood T cell repertoires in COVID-19. TCRdb's copy holds only in-frame clones and misses some; the assay was immunoSEQ multiplex PCR. The data contain about 48,000 clones, approximately 90% of them seen just once; the ten biggest clones take up around a quarter. Sequences were obtained from peripheral blood. These receptors all come from a woman at least 80 years old with acute or convalescent COVID-19.

The genes are TRBV2 and TRBJ1-2, with 8 bases lining up with TRBD1. Germline V lookup: CDR1 SNHLY, CDR2 FYNNEI. This CDR3 is 15 amino acids long. With V trimmed by 1 base and J by 4 bases, 5 bases remained unmatched. The CDR3 loop is CASSEDRGISYGYTF. The CDR3 DNA sequence: TGTGCCAGCAGTGAAGACAGGGGGATCTCCTATGGCTACACCTTC. Drawing the rest from reference TRBV2 and TRBJ1-2, the complete variable domain is EPEVTQTPSHQVTQMGQEVILRCVPISNHLYFYWYRQILGQKVEFLVSFYNNEISEKSEIFDDQFSVERPDGSNFTLKIRSTKLEDSAMYFCASSEDRGISYGYTFGSGTRLTVV.

The V gene is TRBV6-1, the J gene TRBJ1-2; D ambiguous. The germline CDR1 and CDR2 sequences are MNHNS and SASEGT. This CDR3 has 11 residues. The ends were cut back, 1 base at V and 5 bases at J, with 2 bases in the middle. CDR3 DNA: TGTGCCAGCAGTGAAGTATATGGCTACACCTTC. It is translated as CASSEVYGYTF.

This sequence joins TRBV30 and TRBJ1-2; D not resolved. Deletions cut 0 bases from V and 2 bases from J, with 13 bases between. Germline CDR1 is GTSNPN and CDR2 is SVGIG (reference sequence). The CDR3 is 15 amino acids. For the CDR3, the DNA is TGTGCCTGGAGTGTACCCACGTCCGGGAACTATGGCTACACCTTC. This gives the protein CAWSVPTSGNYGYTF.

The genes are TRBV30 and TRBJ2-5; 9 bases map to TRBD2. CDR1 is GTSNPN and CDR2 is SVGIG in the germline V gene (reference sequence). CDR3 length equals 13 residues. V trimming: 6 bases; J trimming: 5 bases; junction bases outside the gene matches: 7. The CDR3: CACRGGAYETQYF. The CDR3 DNA is TGTGCCTGCCGCGGGGGGGCCTATGAGACCCAGTACTTC.

The rearrangement uses TRBV28 and TRBJ1-5; TRBD1 might be the D (6 bases). Trimming left V 6 bases short and J 6 bases short, with 12 bases between. The germline gives CDR1 MDHEN, CDR2 SYDVKM. The CDR3 extends over 13 amino acids. CDR3 amino acids: CASRRGGAQPQHF. The CDR3 nucleotides read TGTGCCAGCAGACGGGGGGGGGCTCAGCCCCAGCATTTT.

This chain connects TRBV27 to TRBJ1-2, with 10 bases aligning to TRBD1. Trimming at V came to 5 bases and at J to 4 bases, leaving 13 bases not matched to a gene. Germline V lookup: CDR1 MNHEY, CDR2 SMNVEV (reference sequence). The CDR3 is 17 amino acids. CDR3 protein: CASSPRQGALLGYGYTF. CDR3 nucleotide sequence: TGTGCCAGCAGTCCACGACAGGGGGCCTTACTAGGCTATGGCTACACCTTC.

This chain uses TRBV3-1 (or the pseudogene TRBV3-2) with TRBJ1-2; D gene uncertain. Germline CDR1 and CDR2: LGHDT and YNNKEL (reference sequence). This CDR3 is built from 14 residues. Trimming left V 0 bases short and J 8 bases short, with 13 bases between. The CDR3 spells CASSQEGRGFGYTF. CDR3 nucleotides: TGTGCCAGCAGCCAAGAGGGAAGAGGGTTCGGCTACACCTTC.

The chain joins TRBV6-4 to TRBJ2-7; possible D gene TRBD2, 6 bases. The germline V gene has CDR1 MRHNA and CDR2 SNTAGT. V was pared by 6 bases and J by 0 bases, with 12 bases between. The CDR3 extends over 14 amino acids. CDR3 protein: CASRPDGSSYEQYF. The CDR3, as DNA: TGTGCCAGCAGACCAGACGGGAGCTCCTACGAGCAGTACTTC.

This clone occurred a few times. The gene calls are TRBV5-4 and TRBJ2-6; a weak D match, TRBD1 (5 bases). The germline V gene encodes CDR1 SGHNT and CDR2 YYREEE (reference sequence). CDR3 size: 17 residues. The ends were cut back, 0 bases at V and 1 base at J, with 11 bases in the middle. CDR3 protein: CASSLGTDRSGANVLTF. For the CDR3, the DNA is TGTGCCAGCAGCTTGGGGACCGACAGATCTGGGGCCAACGTCCTGACTTTC.

This clone was counted between two and nine times. The rearrangement links TRBV29-1 to TRBJ2-3; 8 positions agree with TRBD2. Germline CDR1 and CDR2: SQVTM and ANQGSEA. J gave up 1 base and V 4 bases, and 4 bases lay outside the gene matches. The CDR3 length is 14 residues. DNA of the CDR3: TGCAGCGTTGGAGCGGGGGAGGGCACAGATACGCAGTATTTT. The encoded protein is CSVGAGEGTDTQYF.

DNA for the CDR3: TGTGCCAGCAGCCGACTAGCGGCCGGGGAGCTGTTTTTT. It is translated as CASSRLAAGELFF. This sequence joins TRBV11-2 and TRBJ2-2, with 9 bases aligning to TRBD2. The CDR3 is 13 amino acids. V dropped 5 bases and J dropped 6; count of bases not matched to a gene: 1. Germline CDR1 SGHAT, CDR2 FQNNGV.

The chain carries TRBV24-1 and TRBJ2-3; 7 bases match TRBD1. The V gene's germline CDR1 is KGHDR and CDR2 SFDVKD. The CDR3 covers 18 residues. V trimming: 3 bases; J trimming: 0 bases; junction bases outside the gene matches: 11. CDR3 DNA: TGTGCCACCAGTGATCCATCAGGTCGGGACAGAAGCACAGATACGCAGTATTTT. Translation: CATSDPSGRDRSTDTQYF.

This chain uses TRBV5-1 with TRBJ2-3; TRBD2 aligns across 9 bases. The V gene end was trimmed by 7 bases and the J gene end by 7 bases; junction bases not matched to a gene: 7. This CDR3 is 13 amino acids long. CDR1 is SGHRS, CDR2 YFSETQ, per germline. The CDR3 DNA reads as TGCGCCAGCTCTATAGCGGGGGTGAATACGCAGTATTTT. Encoded protein: CASSIAGVNTQYF.